This entry describes one T cell receptor beta chain. Its specificity is not known. Its ends do not fully match the called genes, so a read error is possible. These data originate in a study of breast tumors, draining lymph nodes, adjacent tissues. Broader study findings: Compared with lymph nodes, tumors were less diverse; compared with nontumor tissue, more.

The CDR3 loop spans 15 amino acids. CDR1 is SGHRS and CDR2 is YFSETQ in the germline V gene. TCRdb re-called the multiplex PCR reads through MiXCR, storing one row per CDR3 protein. This sample carries about 15,000 distinct CDR3 sequences, around 53% of them seen once, and the ten largest clones take about 28%. This sequence joins TRBV5-1 and TRBJ2-2, with D possibly being TRBD1 or TRBD2 (5 bases each). Sequencing used tumor-adjacent breast tissue. The receptor comes from a female donor with breast cancer. Some clones in this sample may be carry-over from other donors' samples. CDR3 coding DNA: TGTGCCAGCAGCTTTATGGGGGATGGGACCGGGGAGCTGTTTTTT. Encoded protein: CASSFMGDGTGELFF.